What follows is one T cell receptor beta chain and its context. The sample is drawn from a study of PD-1 blockade in mismatch repair-deficient tumors. Germline CDR1 is MNHNS and CDR2 is SASEGT. V lost 4 bases to trimming and J lost 9 bases, with 7 bases between them. The CDR3 runs to 11 residues. This table comes from immunoSEQ multiplex PCR, and its TCRdb copy is limited to in-frame clones, with some not included. The table has 100,000 or so clones, 82% seen once. The receptor comes from an adult with mismatch repair-deficient cancer. The material sequenced was peripheral blood, taken about 33 weeks after starting pembrolizumab. The V gene is TRBV6-1, the J gene TRBJ2-1; no reliable D call. In nucleotides, the CDR3 is TGTGCCAGCAGTGGTAGTACTGAGCAGTTCTTC. This encodes CASSGSTEQFF.